These 24 T cell receptor beta chains originate from one sample sequenced in a study of blood T cell repertoires in COVID-19. The data were produced by immunoSEQ multiplex PCR, yet TCRdb's version contains in-frame clones alone and is incomplete. The sample records 300,000 to 450,000 clones, approximately 84% being singletons. The specimen sequenced was PBMCs or T cells enriched from blood (not recorded which). Every receptor here comes from a woman aged 25-40 years who had recovered from COVID-19.

This chain joins TRBV28 and TRBJ1-1, with D possibly being TRBD1 (6 bases). The CDR3 spans 16 residues. V gave up 2 bases and J gave up 0 bases, with 13 bases separating them. CDR1 and CDR2 from the germline V gene are MDHEN and SYDVKM. The CDR3 loop reads CASSLQVNRVNTEAFF. As DNA, the CDR3 is TGTGCCAGCAGTTTACAGGTGAACAGGGTGAACACTGAAGCTTTCTTT.

V gene TRBV18 combines with J gene TRBJ2-3, with 8 bases matching TRBD1. The CDR3 extends over 15 amino acids. Trimming took 3 bases from V and 4 from J; bases not matched to a gene: 6. Per the germline V gene, CDR1 is KGHSH and CDR2 is LQKENI. The DNA for the CDR3 is TGTGCCAGCTCACCCCAGACAGGGGCATCAGATACGCAGTATTTT. The encoded protein is CASSPQTGASDTQYF.

The count of this clone is one. V gene TRBV6-1 combines with J gene TRBJ2-7; D gene unclear. The V gene's germline CDR1 is MNHNS and CDR2 SASEGT. Trimming took 1 base from V and 0 from J, leaving 10 bases between them. The CDR3 is 15 amino acids. The CDR3 loop is CASSEESRGSYEQYF. The CDR3 DNA is TGTGCCAGCAGTGAAGAGAGCCGTGGCTCCTACGAGCAGTACTTC.

V usage is TRBV30 and J usage is TRBJ2-6, with 10 bases fitting TRBD2. Germline V CDR1 and CDR2: GTSNPN, SVGIG (reference sequence). Trimming at V came to 2 bases and at J to 2 bases, leaving 12 bases not matched to a gene. The length of the CDR3 is 19 residues. In DNA, the CDR3 is TGTGCCTGGAGTATAAATAGCGGGGGGCCCGCCCCTGGGGCCAACGTCCTGACTTTC. Its protein product is CAWSINSGGPAPGANVLTF.

V gene TRBV6-8 combines with J gene TRBJ2-7; possible D gene TRBD1, 7 bases. CDR1 and CDR2 (germline): MNHGY, SAAAGT. With 2 bases removed from V and 2 bases from J, the gap between germline ends came to 13 bases. This CDR3 is 15 amino acids long. In DNA form, the CDR3 reads TGTGCCAGCAGTTACGGCAGGGGGGACGCCTACGAGCAGTACTTC. Residues: CASSYGRGDAYEQYF.

This clone was counted once. The rearrangement joins TRBV4-3 to TRBJ1-2, with TRBD1 identical over 7 bases. In germline, CDR1 is LGHNA, CDR2 YSLEER. The CDR3 extends over 15 amino acids. Trimming took 0 bases from V and 7 from J; bases not matched to a gene: 8. Here the CDR3 DNA reads TGCGCCAGCAGCCAAGATTCCAGGGGGGAAGGTGGCTACACCTTC. It translates to CASSQDSRGEGGYTF.

The V gene is TRBV6-5, the J gene TRBJ2-7, with 10 positions matching TRBD1. This CDR3 has 15 amino acids. The germline CDR1 and CDR2 sequences are MNHEY and SVGAGI. V shed 3 bases, J shed 5 bases, and the junction held 7 bases outside the gene matches. The CDR3 is CASSYRQGALNEQYF. The CDR3 DNA is TGTGCCAGCAGTTATCGACAGGGGGCACTTAACGAGCAGTACTTC.

The chain recombines TRBV6-5 with TRBJ1-1; 8 nucleotides line up with TRBD1. Germline values: CDR1 MNHEY, CDR2 SVGAGI. The trim removed 10 bases at V and 1 base at J, leaving 5 bases unmatched. The CDR3 has 13 residues. The CDR3 loop is CATTGGANTEAFF. The CDR3 DNA follows: TGTGCCACCACAGGGGGGGCGAACACTGAAGCTTTCTTT.

The genes are TRBV6-5 and TRBJ1-2; TRBD1 matches at 9 bases. Germline V CDR1 and CDR2: MNHEY, SVGAGI. The V gene end was trimmed by 4 bases and the J gene end by 6 bases; junction bases not matched to a gene: 6. The CDR3 runs 14 residues. CDR3 nucleotide sequence: TGTGCCAGCAGTTTAAACAGGGGGCAAGATGGCTACACCTTC. This encodes CASSLNRGQDGYTF.

With respect to this clone: Within the sample, other DNA sequences also encode this same CDR3. The chain links TRBV27 to TRBJ1-2; 9 bases are shared with TRBD1. The CDR3 is 14 amino acids. The V and J ends lost 6 bases and 4 bases, in that order; junction bases with no gene match: 6. Germline V gene data show CDR1 as MNHEY and CDR2 as SMNVEV (reference sequence). The CDR3 region has the DNA TGTGCCAGCAGCACAGGGGGCCTACCCTATGGCTACACCTTC. Its translation is CASSTGGLPYGYTF.

This rearrangement joins TRBV28 to TRBJ2-6; D uncertain. Trimming stripped 7 bases from V and 0 bases from J, with 7 bases between. The length of the CDR3 is 14 residues. Per germline, CDR1 MDHEN and CDR2 SYDVKM. CDR3 residues: CASTTPSGANVLTF. CDR3 coding DNA: TGTGCCAGCACCACACCCTCTGGGGCCAACGTCCTGACTTTC.

The chain links TRBV18 to TRBJ1-1, with D perhaps matching TRBD1 (5 bases). Trimming stripped 4 bases from V and 3 bases from J, with 15 bases between. The CDR3 spans 15 residues. Germline lookup yields CDR1 KGHSH and CDR2 LQKENI. DNA of the CDR3: TGTGCCAGCTCACTAAGGGGTGGGCCGGACACTGAAGCTTTCTTT. It yields the protein CASSLRGGPDTEAFF.

The chain employs TRBV3-1 (or the pseudogene TRBV3-2) and TRBJ2-3, with 9 bases identical to TRBD1. V shed 2 bases, J shed 6 bases, and the junction held 9 bases outside the gene matches. This CDR3 has 16 residues. From germline, CDR1 is LGHDT and CDR2 YNNKEL (reference sequence). As DNA, the CDR3 is TGTGCCAGCAGCCAACAGGGACAGGGAAGTCCGGATACGCAGTATTTT. Translated: CASSQQGQGSPDTQYF.

This clone has a handful of counts. The chain employs TRBV19 and TRBJ2-1; D is perhaps TRBD1 (5 bases). CDR3 length: 13 amino acids. With 4 bases removed from V and 4 bases from J, the gap between germline ends came to 8 bases. Germline V gene lookup returns CDR1 LNHDA and CDR2 SQIVND (reference sequence). CDR3 region: CASSKTVYNEQFF. The DNA for the CDR3 is TGTGCCAGTAGTAAGACAGTGTACAATGAGCAGTTCTTC.

This clone was seen once. The CDR3 DNA follows: TGTCCGGACAGGGGGCGCTTGTTTGATGGCTACACCTTC. Translating gives CPDRGRLFDGYTF. The chain has TRBV6-4 and TRBJ1-2, with 11 nucleotides matching TRBD1. Germline V gene sequence: CDR1 MRHNA, CDR2 SNTAGT. The CDR3 is made up of 13 amino acids.

This clone has a handful of counts. The chain employs TRBV2 and TRBJ2-2, with a weak D call TRBD1 (5 bases). This CDR3 is 14 amino acids long. Trimming pared 3 bases from V and 3 bases from J, leaving 8 bases between. Germline lookup yields CDR1 SNHLY and CDR2 FYNNEI. The CDR3 loop is CASSDRVDTGELFF. In nucleotides, the CDR3 is TGTGCCAGCAGTGACAGGGTCGACACCGGGGAGCTGTTTTTT. The whole variable domain, filled in from reference TRBV2 and TRBJ2-2, reads EPEVTQTPSHQVTQMGQEVILRCVPISNHLYFYWYRQILGQKVEFLVSFYNNEISEKSEIFDDQFSVERPDGSNFTLKIRSTKLEDSAMYFCASSDRVDTGELFFGEGSRLTVL.

This rearrangement joins TRBV3-1 (or the pseudogene TRBV3-2) to TRBJ2-1; possible D gene TRBD2, 5 bases. This CDR3 spans 13 amino acids. CDR1 LGHDT and CDR2 YNNKEL come from the germline V gene (reference sequence). Trimming took off 4 bases at V and 9 bases at J, with 13 bases between the two ends. The CDR3 region has the DNA TGTGCCAGCAGCCGGCGACTGAGCGGTGAGCAGTTCTTC. As protein: CASSRRLSGEQFF.

For the CDR3, the DNA is TGTGCCAGCAGGGACAGGTTAGGAGAAAAACTGTTTTTT. Translation: CASRDRLGEKLFF. The chain carries TRBV27 and TRBJ1-4, with 7 bases that match TRBD1. The CDR3 runs to 13 residues. Per the germline V gene, CDR1 is MNHEY and CDR2 is SMNVEV (reference sequence). V trimming: 6 bases; J trimming: 8 bases; junction bases outside the gene matches: 6.

The chain carries TRBV6-5 and TRBJ1-6; the D gene is possibly TRBD1 (6 bases). The germline CDR1 and CDR2 sequences are MNHEY and SVGAGI. The ends were cut back, 4 bases at V and 8 bases at J, with 12 bases in the middle. This CDR3 has 14 residues. The CDR3 loop reads CASSLGHRDSPLHF. Here the CDR3 DNA reads TGTGCCAGCAGTTTGGGACACCGAGATTCACCCCTCCACTTT.

Here the CDR3 reads CASRPPGHPYGYTF. The CDR3 nucleotides read TGTGCCAGCAGACCGCCGGGACACCCCTATGGCTACACCTTC. The V and J genes are TRBV28 and TRBJ1-2; maybe TRBD1 (6 bases). Trimming left V 6 bases short and J 4 bases short, with 15 bases between. CDR1 and CDR2 (germline): MDHEN, SYDVKM. The CDR3 is 14 amino acids.

V usage is TRBV28 and J usage is TRBJ1-2; 9 nucleotides match TRBD1. The CDR3 is 14 residues long. Trimming removed 8 bases from V and 5 bases from J; junction bases left unmatched: 9. Germline lookup yields CDR1 MDHEN and CDR2 SYDVKM. The CDR3 sequence: CASDTTGGWYGYTF. The CDR3 DNA reads TGTGCCAGCGACACGACAGGGGGGTGGTATGGCTACACCTTC.

This chain connects TRBV6-1 to TRBJ1-5; D remains unclear. The CDR3 spans 13 residues. Germline CDR1 and CDR2: MNHNS and SASEGT. V lost 2 bases, J lost 6 bases, and 8 bases lay in between. The CDR3 coding sequence is TGTGCCAGCAGTGAACTGGAGGGTCAGCCCCAGCATTTT. Amino acids: CASSELEGQPQHF.

This clone was detected a few times. The chain has TRBV6-5 and TRBJ1-5, with D unclear. This CDR3 has 15 amino acids. The germline V gene has CDR1 MNHEY and CDR2 SVGAGI. V was pared by 8 bases and J by 0 bases, with 14 bases between. The CDR3 loop reads CASLPSADSNQPQHF. Written as DNA, the CDR3 is TGTGCCAGCCTCCCTTCGGCGGATAGCAATCAGCCCCAGCATTTT.

This CDR3 is CASSDITGGTDTQYF. CDR3 in DNA: TGTGCCAGCAGTGATATTACAGGGGGCACAGATACGCAGTATTTT. V is TRBV2 and J is TRBJ2-3; 7 bases are a match to TRBD1. Germline V gene sequence: CDR1 SNHLY, CDR2 FYNNEI. This CDR3 is 15 amino acids long. Trimming cost V 3 bases and J 1 base; bases outside gene matches: 4.